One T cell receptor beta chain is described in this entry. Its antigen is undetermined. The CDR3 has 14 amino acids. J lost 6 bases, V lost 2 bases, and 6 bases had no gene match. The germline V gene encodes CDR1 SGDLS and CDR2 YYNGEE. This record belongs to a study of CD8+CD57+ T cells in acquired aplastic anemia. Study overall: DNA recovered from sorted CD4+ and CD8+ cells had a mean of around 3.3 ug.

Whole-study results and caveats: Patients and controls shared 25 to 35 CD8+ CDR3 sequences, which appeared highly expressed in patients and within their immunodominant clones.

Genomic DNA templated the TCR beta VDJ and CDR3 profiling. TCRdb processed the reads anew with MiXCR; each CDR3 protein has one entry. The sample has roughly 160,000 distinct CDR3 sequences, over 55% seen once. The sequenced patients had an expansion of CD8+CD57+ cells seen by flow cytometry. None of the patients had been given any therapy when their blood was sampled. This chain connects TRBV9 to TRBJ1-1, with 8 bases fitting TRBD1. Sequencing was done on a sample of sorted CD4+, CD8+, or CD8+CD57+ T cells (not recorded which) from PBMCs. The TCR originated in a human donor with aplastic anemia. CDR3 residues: CASSVQQGGAEAFF. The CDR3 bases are TGTGCCAGCAGCGTTCAACAGGGGGGAGCTGAAGCTTTCTTT.